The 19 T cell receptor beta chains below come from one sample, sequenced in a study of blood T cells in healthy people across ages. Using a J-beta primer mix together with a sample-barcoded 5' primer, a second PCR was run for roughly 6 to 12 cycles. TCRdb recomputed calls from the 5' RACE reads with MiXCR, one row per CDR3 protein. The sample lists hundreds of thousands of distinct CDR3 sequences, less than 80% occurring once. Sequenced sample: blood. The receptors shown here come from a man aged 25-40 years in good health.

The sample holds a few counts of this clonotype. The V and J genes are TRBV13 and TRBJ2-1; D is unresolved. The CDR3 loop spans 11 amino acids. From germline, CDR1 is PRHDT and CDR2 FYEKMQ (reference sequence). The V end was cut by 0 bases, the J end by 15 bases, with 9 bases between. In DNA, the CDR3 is TGTGCCAGCAGCTTAGGATTCCCCCGGTTCTTC. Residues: CASSLGFPRFF. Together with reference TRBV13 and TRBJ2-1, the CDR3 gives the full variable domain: AAGVIQSPRHLIKEKRETATLKCYPIPRHDTVYWYQQGPGQDPQFLISFYEKMQSDKGSIPDRFSAQQFSDYHSELNMSSLELGDSALYFCASSLGFPRFFGPGTRLTVL.

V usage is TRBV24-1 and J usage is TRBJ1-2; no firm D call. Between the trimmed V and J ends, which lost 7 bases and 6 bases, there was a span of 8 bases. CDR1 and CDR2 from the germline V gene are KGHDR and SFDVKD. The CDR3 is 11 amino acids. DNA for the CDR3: TGTGCCACCAGCTTGGACCATGGCTACACCTTC. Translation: CATSLDHGYTF.

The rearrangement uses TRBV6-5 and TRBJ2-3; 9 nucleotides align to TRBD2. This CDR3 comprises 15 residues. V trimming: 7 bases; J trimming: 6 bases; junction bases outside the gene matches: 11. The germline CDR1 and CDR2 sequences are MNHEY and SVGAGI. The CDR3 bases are TGTGCCAGCACTAAACCGGGACTAGCTCCCGATACGCAGTATTTT. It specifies CASTKPGLAPDTQYF.

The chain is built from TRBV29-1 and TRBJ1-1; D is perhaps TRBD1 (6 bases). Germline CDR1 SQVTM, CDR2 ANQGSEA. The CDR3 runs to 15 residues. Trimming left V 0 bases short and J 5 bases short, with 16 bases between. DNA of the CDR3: TGCAGCGTTGAAGATCTTCCAGGGGTAATAACTGAAGCTTTCTTT. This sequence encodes CSVEDLPGVITEAFF.

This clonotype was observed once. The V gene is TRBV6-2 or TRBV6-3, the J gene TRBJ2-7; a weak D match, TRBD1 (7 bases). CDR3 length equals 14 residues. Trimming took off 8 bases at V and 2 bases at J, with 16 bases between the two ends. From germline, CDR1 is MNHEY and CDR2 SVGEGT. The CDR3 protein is CASQNAGTAYEQYF. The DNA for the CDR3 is TGTGCCAGCCAAAACGCGGGGACAGCCTACGAGCAGTACTTC.

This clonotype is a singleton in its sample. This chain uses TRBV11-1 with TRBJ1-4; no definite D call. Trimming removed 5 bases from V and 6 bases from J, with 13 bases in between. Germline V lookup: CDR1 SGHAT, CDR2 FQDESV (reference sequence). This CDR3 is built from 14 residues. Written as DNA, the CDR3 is TGTGCCAGCAGCCTAACGCGCGCGGATGAAAAACTGTTTTTT. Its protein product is CASSLTRADEKLFF. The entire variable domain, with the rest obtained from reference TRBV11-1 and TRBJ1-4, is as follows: EAEVAQSPRYKITEKSQAVAFWCDPISGHATLYWYRQILGQGPELLVQFQDESVVDDSQLPKDRFSAERLKGVDSTLKIQPAELGDSAMYLCASSLTRADEKLFFGSGTQLSVL.

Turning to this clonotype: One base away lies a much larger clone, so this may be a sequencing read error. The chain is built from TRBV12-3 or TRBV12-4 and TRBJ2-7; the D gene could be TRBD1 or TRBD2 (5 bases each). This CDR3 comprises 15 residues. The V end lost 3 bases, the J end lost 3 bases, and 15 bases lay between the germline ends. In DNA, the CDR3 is TGTGCCAGCAGTTTTAGGGGACCACGATTCTACGAGCAGTACTTC. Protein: CASSFRGPRFYEQYF.

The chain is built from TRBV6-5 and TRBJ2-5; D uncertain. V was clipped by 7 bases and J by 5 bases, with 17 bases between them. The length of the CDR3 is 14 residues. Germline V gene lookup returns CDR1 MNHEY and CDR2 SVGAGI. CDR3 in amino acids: CASMNAGPRETQYF. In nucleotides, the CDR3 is TGTGCCAGCATGAATGCCGGGCCTAGGGAGACCCAGTACTTC.

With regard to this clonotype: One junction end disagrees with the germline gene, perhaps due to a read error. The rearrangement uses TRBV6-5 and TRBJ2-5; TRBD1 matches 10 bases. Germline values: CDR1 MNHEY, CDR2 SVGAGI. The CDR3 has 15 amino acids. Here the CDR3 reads CASSFLDRGRETRYF. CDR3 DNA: TGTGCCAGCAGTTTTCTTGACAGGGGGCGAGAGACCCGGTACTTC.

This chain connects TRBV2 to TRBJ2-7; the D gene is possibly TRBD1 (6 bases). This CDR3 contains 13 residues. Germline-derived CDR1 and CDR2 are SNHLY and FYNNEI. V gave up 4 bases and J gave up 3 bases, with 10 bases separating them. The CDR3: CASSVLGGYEQYF. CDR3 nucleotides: TGTGCCAGCAGTGTGTTAGGGGGCTACGAGCAGTACTTC.

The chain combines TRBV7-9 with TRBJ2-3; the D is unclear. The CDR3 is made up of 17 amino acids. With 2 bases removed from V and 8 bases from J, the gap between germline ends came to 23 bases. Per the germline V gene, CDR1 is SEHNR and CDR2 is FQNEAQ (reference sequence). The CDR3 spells CASSLYKGFSPTITQYF. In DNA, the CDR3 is TGTGCCAGCAGCTTATATAAGGGTTTCAGCCCTACGATTACGCAGTATTTT.

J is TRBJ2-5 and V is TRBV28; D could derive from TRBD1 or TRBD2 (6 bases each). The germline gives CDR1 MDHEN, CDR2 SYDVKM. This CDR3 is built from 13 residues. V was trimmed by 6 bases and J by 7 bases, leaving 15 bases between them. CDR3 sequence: CASSPGGSLTQYF. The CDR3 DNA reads TGTGCCAGCAGCCCCGGGGGCTCACTGACCCAGTACTTC.

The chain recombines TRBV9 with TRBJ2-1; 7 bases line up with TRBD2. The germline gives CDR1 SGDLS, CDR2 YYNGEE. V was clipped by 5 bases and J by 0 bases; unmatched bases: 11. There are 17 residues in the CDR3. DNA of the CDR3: TGTGCCAGCAGTCGGTTCAGCGGCGGGAGCTCCTACAATGAGCAGTTCTTC. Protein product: CASSRFSGGSSYNEQFF.

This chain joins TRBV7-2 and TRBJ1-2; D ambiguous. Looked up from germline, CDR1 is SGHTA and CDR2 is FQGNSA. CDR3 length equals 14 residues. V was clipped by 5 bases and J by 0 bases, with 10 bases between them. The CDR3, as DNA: TGTGCCAGCAGCACCAGCAGTCCTAACTATGGCTACACCTTC. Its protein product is CASSTSSPNYGYTF.

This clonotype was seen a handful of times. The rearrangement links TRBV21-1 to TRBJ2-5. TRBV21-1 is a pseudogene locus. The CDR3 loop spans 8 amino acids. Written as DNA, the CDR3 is TGTGCCAGCAGGAAACAGTACTTC. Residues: CASRKQYF.

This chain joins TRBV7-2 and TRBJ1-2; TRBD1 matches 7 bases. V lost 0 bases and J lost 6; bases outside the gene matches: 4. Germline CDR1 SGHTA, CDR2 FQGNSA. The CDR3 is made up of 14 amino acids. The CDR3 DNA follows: TGTGCCAGCAGCTTAGCCCGACAGGGAGATGGCTACACCTTC. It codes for CASSLARQGDGYTF.

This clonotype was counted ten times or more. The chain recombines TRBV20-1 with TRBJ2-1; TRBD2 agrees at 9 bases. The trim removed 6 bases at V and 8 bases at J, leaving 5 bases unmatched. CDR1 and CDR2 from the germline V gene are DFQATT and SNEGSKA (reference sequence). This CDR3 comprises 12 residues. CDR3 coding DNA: TGCAGTGCCCCGGGACTAGCATATGAGCAGTTCTTC. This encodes CSAPGLAYEQFF.

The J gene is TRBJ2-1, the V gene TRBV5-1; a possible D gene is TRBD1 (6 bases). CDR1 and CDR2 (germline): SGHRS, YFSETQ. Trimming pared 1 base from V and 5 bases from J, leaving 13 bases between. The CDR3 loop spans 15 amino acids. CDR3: CASSLTGSQDNEQFF. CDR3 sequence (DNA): TGCGCCAGCAGCTTGACAGGGTCCCAAGACAATGAGCAGTTCTTC. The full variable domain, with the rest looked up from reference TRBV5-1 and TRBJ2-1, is KAGVTQTPRYLIKTRGQQVTLSCSPISGHRSVSWYQQTPGQGLQFLFEYFSETQRNKGNFPGRFSGRQFSNSRSEMNVSTLELGDSALYLCASSLTGSQDNEQFFGPGTRLTVL.

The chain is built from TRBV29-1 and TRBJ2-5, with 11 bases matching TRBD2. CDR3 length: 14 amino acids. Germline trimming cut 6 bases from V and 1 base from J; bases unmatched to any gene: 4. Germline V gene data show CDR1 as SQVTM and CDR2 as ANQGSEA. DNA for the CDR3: TGCAGCGTAGGAACTAGCGGGGGCCAAGAGACCCAGTACTTC. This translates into CSVGTSGGQETQYF.